The next 7 T cell receptor beta chains were all read from a single sample in a study of blood T cell repertoires in COVID-19 (dated by TCRdb to 2018 to 2021). The library was made by the immunoSEQ multiplex PCR assay. The clones in this table, taken by TCRdb from immuneACCESS, are in-frame only. Not every clone is retained; where verified, under half of the shortfall comes from an unresolved V gene, and the cause of the rest is unknown. Here the sample has 150,000 to 200,000 clones; approximately 88% occur a single time. The ten top clones hold 13% of the sample. Sequenced sample: PBMCs or T cells enriched from blood (not recorded which). These receptors were taken from an older woman who had recovered from COVID-19.

This chain joins TRBV9 and TRBJ2-2, with 12 bases aligning to TRBD2. Germline loops: CDR1 SGDLS, CDR2 YYNGEE. CDR3 length: 17 residues. Germline trimming cut 0 bases from V and 4 bases from J; bases unmatched to any gene: 4. The CDR3 region has the DNA TGTGCCAGCAGCGTAGGACTAGCGGGAGCGGGCACCGGGGAGCTGTTTTTT. Amino acid sequence: CASSVGLAGAGTGELFF.

This sequence joins TRBV28 and TRBJ2-1, with 14 bases fitting TRBD2. CDR1 is MDHEN, CDR2 SYDVKM, per germline. V dropped 6 bases and J dropped 10; count of bases not matched to a gene: 2. CDR3 length: 13 amino acids. This chain's CDR3 is CASRGLAGGEQFF. CDR3 DNA sequence: TGTGCCAGCAGAGGACTAGCGGGAGGAGAGCAGTTCTTC.

The chain has TRBV28 and TRBJ1-5, with 8 bases fitting TRBD1. The CDR3 is 16 residues long. J was trimmed by 6 bases and V by 4 bases; bases with no gene match: 11. CDR1 MDHEN and CDR2 SYDVKM come from the germline V gene. This CDR3 reads CASSSRVQGAFQPQHF. The CDR3 nucleotides are TGTGCCAGCAGTTCCCGGGTGCAGGGGGCTTTTCAGCCCCAGCATTTT.

This chain joins TRBV5-4 and TRBJ1-1; the D gene is possibly TRBD1 (5 bases). The CDR3 contains 15 residues. The V and J ends lost 4 bases and 1 base respectively, with 14 bases between them. Germline-derived CDR1 and CDR2 are SGHNT and YYREEE (reference sequence). The CDR3 bases are TGTGCCAGCAGCCCCGGGGGTTTGGGGAACACTGAAGCTTTCTTT. Translated, it gives CASSPGGLGNTEAFF.

V and J are TRBV18 and TRBJ2-1; 11 nucleotides align to TRBD2. The germline V gene encodes CDR1 KGHSH and CDR2 LQKENI. The CDR3 extends over 15 amino acids. V lost 3 bases, J lost 10 bases, and 8 bases stayed unmatched. Here the CDR3 DNA reads TGTGCCAGCTCACCCCCACTAGCGGGAGTGGAAGAGCAGTTCTTC. It specifies CASSPPLAGVEEQFF.

The chain couples TRBV10-3 to TRBJ1-6; the match to TRBD1 covers 7 bases. Germline V gene data show CDR1 as ENHRY and CDR2 as SYGVKD. V shed 6 bases and J 7 bases; nucleotides not matched to a gene: 18. There are 18 residues in the CDR3. CDR3 sequence: CAISATMRQGEQNSPLHF. CDR3 nucleotides: TGTGCCATCAGCGCAACCATGAGACAGGGAGAACAGAATTCACCCCTCCACTTT.

The V and J genes are TRBV11-3 and TRBJ2-7, with TRBD2 as a possible D gene (6 bases). Looked up from germline, CDR1 is SGHNT and CDR2 is YENEEA. With 4 bases removed from V and 13 bases from J, the gap between germline ends came to 20 bases. This CDR3 has 13 residues. In DNA form, the CDR3 reads TGTGCCAGCAGCTCGTACGGGACTCCCTCAATATACTTC. As protein: CASSSYGTPSIYF.